Below are 4 T cell receptor beta chains sequenced from a single sample in a study of shared clonotypes between healthy human individuals. The data were produced by immunoSEQ multiplex PCR, yet TCRdb's version contains in-frame clones alone and is incomplete. The sample lists some 980,000 clones; less than 85% were seen once. The material sequenced was memory CD4+ T cells sorted from blood. The subset is: CD45RA-negative fraction. These receptor sequences come from a man aged 18 to 30 in good health.

The rearrangement links TRBV11-2 to TRBJ2-1; D remains unclear. The CDR3 covers 15 residues. V lost 6 bases, J lost 7 bases, and 19 bases lay in between. Germline values: CDR1 SGHAT, CDR2 FQNNGV. In DNA form, the CDR3 reads TGTGCCAGCAGGGGTATGGCGTTACTTTCGAATGAGCAGTTCTTC. Translating it yields CASRGMALLSNEQFF.

The rearrangement uses TRBV28 and TRBJ2-7; perhaps TRBD2 as D (5 bases). V lost 7 bases and J 2 bases, leaving 21 bases between the germline ends. The CDR3 length is 16 residues. Germline V gene data show CDR1 as MDHEN and CDR2 as SYDVKM. CDR3 protein: CASTSPGRPAPYEQYF. CDR3 in DNA: TGTGCCAGCACCTCTCCGGGAAGACCTGCCCCCTACGAGCAGTACTTC.

The V and J genes are TRBV28 and TRBJ1-2; no firm D call. The CDR3 has 13 amino acids. The V and J ends lost 5 bases and 6 bases respectively, with 13 bases between them. Germline V lookup: CDR1 MDHEN, CDR2 SYDVKM. DNA for the CDR3: TGTGCCAGCAGTCCCCCGGAGGTCCATGGCTACACCTTC. Its translation is CASSPPEVHGYTF.

This clone was seen a handful of times. V usage is TRBV25-1 and J usage is TRBJ1-6; 8 bases fit TRBD1. This CDR3 spans 14 amino acids. Trimming took 6 bases from V and 4 from J; bases not matched to a gene: 2. The germline gives CDR1 MGHDK, CDR2 SYGVNS. The CDR3 region is CASRGQVYNSPLHF. CDR3 nucleotides: TGTGCCAGCAGGGGACAGGTGTATAATTCACCCCTCCACTTT.